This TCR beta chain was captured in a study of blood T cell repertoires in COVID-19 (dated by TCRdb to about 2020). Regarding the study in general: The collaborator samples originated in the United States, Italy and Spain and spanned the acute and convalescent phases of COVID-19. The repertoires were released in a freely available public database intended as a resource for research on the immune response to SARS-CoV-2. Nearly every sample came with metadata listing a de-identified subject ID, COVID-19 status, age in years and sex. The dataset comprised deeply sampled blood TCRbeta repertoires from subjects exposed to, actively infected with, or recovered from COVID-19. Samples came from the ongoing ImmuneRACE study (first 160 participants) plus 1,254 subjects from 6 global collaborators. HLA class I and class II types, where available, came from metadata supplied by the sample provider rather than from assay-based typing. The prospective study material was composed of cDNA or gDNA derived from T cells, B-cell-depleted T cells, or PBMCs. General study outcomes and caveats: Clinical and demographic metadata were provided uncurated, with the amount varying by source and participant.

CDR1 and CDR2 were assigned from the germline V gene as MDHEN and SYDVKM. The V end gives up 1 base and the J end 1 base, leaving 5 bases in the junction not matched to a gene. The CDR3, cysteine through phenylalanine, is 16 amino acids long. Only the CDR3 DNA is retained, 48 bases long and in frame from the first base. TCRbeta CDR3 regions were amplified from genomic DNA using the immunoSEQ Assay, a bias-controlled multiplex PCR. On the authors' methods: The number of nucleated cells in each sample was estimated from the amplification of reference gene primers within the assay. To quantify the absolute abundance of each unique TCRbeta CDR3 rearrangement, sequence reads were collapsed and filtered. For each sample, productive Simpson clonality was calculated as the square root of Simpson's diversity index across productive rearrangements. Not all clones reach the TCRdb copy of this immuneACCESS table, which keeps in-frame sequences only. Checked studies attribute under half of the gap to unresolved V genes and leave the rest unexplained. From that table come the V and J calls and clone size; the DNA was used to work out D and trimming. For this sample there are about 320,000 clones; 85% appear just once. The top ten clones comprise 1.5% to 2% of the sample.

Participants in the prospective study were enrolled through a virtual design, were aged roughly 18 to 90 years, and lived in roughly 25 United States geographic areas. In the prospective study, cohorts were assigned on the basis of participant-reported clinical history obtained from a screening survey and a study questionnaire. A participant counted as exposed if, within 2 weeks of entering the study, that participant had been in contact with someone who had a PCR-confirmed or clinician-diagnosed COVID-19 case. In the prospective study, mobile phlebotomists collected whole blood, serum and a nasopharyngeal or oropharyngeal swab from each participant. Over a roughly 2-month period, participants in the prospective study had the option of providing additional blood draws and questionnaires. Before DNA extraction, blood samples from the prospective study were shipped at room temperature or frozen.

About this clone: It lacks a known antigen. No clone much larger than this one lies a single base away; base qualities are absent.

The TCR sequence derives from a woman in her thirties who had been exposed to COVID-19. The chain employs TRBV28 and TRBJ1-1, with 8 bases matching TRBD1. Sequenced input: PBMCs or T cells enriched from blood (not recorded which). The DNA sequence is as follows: TGTGCCAGCAGTTTATCCCCGGGACAGGCGAACACTGAAGCTTTCTTT. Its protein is CASSLSPGQANTEAFF.